The 6 T cell receptor beta chains below come from one sample, sequenced in a study of graft-versus-host responses after intestinal transplantation. These receptors have no identified antigens. Profiled with immunoSEQ multiplex PCR; TCRdb holds only in-frame clones, not every one. The data contain fewer than 85,000 clones, over 70% of them singletons. The sample here was unstimulated CD4+ T cells sorted from spleen or lymph node cells, taken before transplant. The source of these receptors is a human donor who was the organ donor for an intestinal transplant.

This chain uses TRBV7-9 with TRBJ2-5, with TRBD1 identical over 7 bases. V dropped 5 bases and J dropped 2; count of bases not matched to a gene: 5. The CDR3 runs to 14 residues. Per the germline V gene, CDR1 is SEHNR and CDR2 is FQNEAQ (reference sequence). The CDR3 DNA is TGTGCCAGCAGCCCGGGACAGCTACAAGAGACCCAGTACTTC. It encodes CASSPGQLQETQYF.

The rearrangement joins TRBV9 to TRBJ2-5; the match to TRBD1 covers 7 bases. Germline CDR1 reads SGDLS; CDR2 reads YYNGEE. This CDR3 has 13 residues. V shed 4 bases, J shed 2 bases, and the junction held 2 bases outside the gene matches. DNA of the CDR3: TGTGCCAGCAGCTCGGGACAGCAAGAGACCCAGTACTTC. Encoded protein: CASSSGQQETQYF.

This clone was counted a single time. The chain carries TRBV9 and TRBJ1-1; possible D gene TRBD1, 6 bases. Trimming took 0 bases from V and 4 from J, leaving 10 bases between them. This CDR3 contains 14 residues. Germline V gives CDR1 SGDLS, CDR2 YYNGEE. In nucleotides, the CDR3 is TGTGCCAGCAGCGTAGCTGTGGGGGCCACTGAAGCTTTCTTT. Translating it yields CASSVAVGATEAFF.

This clone occurred once. V usage is TRBV4-1 and J usage is TRBJ1-6; 9 bases match TRBD1. V shed 0 bases and J 10 bases; nucleotides not matched to a gene: 10. This CDR3 comprises 17 residues. Germline V lookup: CDR1 MGHRA, CDR2 YSYEKL. The CDR3 here is CASSQDPDRGRGSPLHF. The CDR3 DNA is TGCGCCAGCAGCCAAGACCCGGACAGGGGCCGCGGCTCACCCCTCCACTTT.

A single count supports this clone. The CDR3 loop is CASSFPRQVGLNTEAFF. For the CDR3, the DNA is TGTGCCAGCAGTTTCCCCCGACAGGTGGGGCTGAACACTGAAGCTTTCTTT. V and J are TRBV28 and TRBJ1-1; perhaps TRBD1 as D (6 bases). The CDR3 has 17 amino acids. V was shortened by 3 bases and J by 0 bases, with 17 bases between the two germline ends. The germline V gene has CDR1 MDHEN and CDR2 SYDVKM. Based on the CDR3 plus reference TRBV28 and TRBJ1-1, the full variable domain is DVKVTQSSRYLVKRTGEKVFLECVQDMDHENMFWYRQDPGLGLRLIYFSYDVKMKEKGDIPEGYSVSREKKERFSLILESASTNQTSMYLCASSFPRQVGLNTEAFFGQGTRLTVV.

The chain recombines TRBV11-2 with TRBJ2-1; D is possibly TRBD2 (7 bases). The CDR3 contains 16 residues. V lost 2 bases, J lost 7 bases, and 18 bases lay in between. Germline-derived CDR1 and CDR2 are SGHAT and FQNNGV. CDR3 in amino acids: CASSLIAGALTNEQFF. The CDR3, as DNA: TGTGCCAGCAGCTTAATCGCGGGGGCCCTTACAAATGAGCAGTTCTTC.